This T cell receptor (beta chain) was documented in a study of blood T cells in healthy people across ages (dated by TCRdb to between 2014 and 2016). Regarding the study in general: In model experiments, template switching captured about one uniquely barcoded TCR beta cDNA molecule for every two T cells. Age-related changes in TCR beta repertoire diversity were measured in the study by deep sequencing normalized with unique cDNA molecular identifiers. The donors were divided into four age groups: young (average around 16 years), middle-aged (approximately 39), aged (approximately 62) and long-lived (roughly 86). Two additional independent replicas of 1 million unique cDNA reads from the same blood draw were analyzed for two donors (one aged 18 to 30 and one aged 80 or older). The full study reports these points: Compared with the aged group, more naive CD4+ T cells, fewer expanded clones and increased TCR diversity were shown by the long-lived group, suggesting age selection. The percentage of naive T cells measured by flow cytometry correlated strongly with observed TCR beta diversity. Donor CMV infection status was unknown, potentially confounding age-related changes in expanded clonotypes. Since profiling was done on bulk unsorted PBMCs, naive and antigen-experienced compartments could not be conclusively compared. Observed TCR beta diversity per million T cells fell roughly linearly with age, and a significant reduction was already apparent by age around 40. Estimates of total diversity based on one million sequenced T cells were considered lower bounds and underestimates.

This clonotype was seen a few times. Its antigen specificity is not known. No base quality information exists; no much larger clone differs at one position. Library preparation was by 5' RACE. Instrument on record: Illumina HiSeq 2500. A second about 7 to 12 cycle PCR used a sample-barcoded 5' primer and a J-beta primer mix. Each TCR beta cDNA molecule received a unique molecular identifier from a template-switch 5' adaptor carrying 12 random nucleotides. At least 2.5 million CDR3-containing paired-end reads were obtained from each sample. First-strand cDNA was synthesized from all RNA with the Mint cDNA synthesis kit, primed by a TRBC-specific oligonucleotide. Following uracil-DNA glycosylase treatment, a first 18-cycle PCR with universal primers M1SS and BC2_uni_R was performed on all cDNA. As for how the authors treated the data: Each sample was normalized by randomly selecting 1 million high-quality reads, each carrying a distinct molecular identifier. Reads with shared molecular identifiers were discarded instead of being binned into consensus sequences. MiTCR, with a Q25 quality threshold and the strictest error-elimination algorithm, was used for CDR3 identification, clonotype clustering and error correction. A nonparametric unseen species model with Euler transformation was used to estimate a lower bound on total TCR beta diversity. TCRdb reworked the public reads: Q25 trimming with fastp, MiXCR clone assembly, productive beta chains retained. Rows with one shared CDR3 protein collapse into an entry with the most common genes and DNA. The V and J calls follow TCRdb's processing rather than the paper's. Present in this sample are about 800,000 distinct CDR3 sequences, around a quarter of which were seen just once. Clones ranked in the top ten supply roughly 3.8% of the sample.

Cut back by 5 bases and 7 bases, the V and J ends lie 15 bases apart. Measured from the cysteine to the phenylalanine, the CDR3 is 15 residues long. Of the read, only the CDR3 DNA is kept; its 45 bases are in frame from base 1. Sequences LGHDT (CDR1) and YNNKEL (CDR2) are obtained from the germline V gene (reference sequence). The 35 to 40 donors, aged roughly 6 to 95 years, were systemically healthy Caucasian individuals from Russia. Each donor gave 8 to 10 milliliters of peripheral blood, drawn into EDTA-treated Vacutainer tubes. Ficoll-Paque density-gradient centrifugation was used to isolate PBMCs, with at least 6 million obtained per sample. Trizol reagent was used to extract total RNA from the PBMCs, yielding at least 5 micrograms per sample. Naive CD45RAhigh/CD27high T cell percentages were measured by flow cytometry on a PBMC aliquot from every donor. This sample was also put to use in a study of T cells of mothers and their children. According to the second study: Nine systemically healthy Caucasian individuals served as donors, namely three mothers together with their six children. cDNA synthesis consumed the entire amount of extracted RNA, loaded at about 1.5 ug RNA in each 15 ul reaction. In the second PCR, the M1S primer added sample barcodes and 2-4 random nucleotides. Over 9 million TCR beta CDR3 reads came from each mother, compared with approximately 3 million reads from each child. In both related and unrelated pairs, thymic selection shapes the output of TCR recombination in a similar way, with inherited differences having only a minor effect. Normalized repertoire overlap was always found to be slightly, but never significantly, higher in related mother-child pairs than in unrelated mother-child pairs. With a sensitivity of 90 to 100 clones per million clonotypes, no persistent microchimeric T cell clones were detected. Deep NGS was used in the study to compare the TCR beta repertoires of mothers and children and to look for features that separate related mother-child pairs from unrelated individuals. Mothers averaged roughly 40 +/- 4 years of age and children averaged approximately 11 +/- 4 years. After adapter ligation was performed with NEBNext reagents, the libraries were sequenced on an Illumina HiSeq 2000 with 100+100 nt paired-end reads. To prevent cross-contamination, the mother and child libraries were prepared one month apart and sequenced in separate runs. Each donor had between about 450,000 and 2,100,000 distinct TCR beta clonotypes identified. Naive TCR beta clonotypes were estimated from low-frequency clonotypes matched to each donor's FACS-determined naive share, without sorting.

The TCR was taken from a boy aged 10-17 years in good health. The sequence joins TRBV3-1 to TRBJ1-6, with TRBD1 perhaps the D gene, on 5 matching bases. Sequencing was carried out using blood. At the DNA level, the sequence is TGTGCCAGCAGCGCATCGGGACGGCAGAATTCACCCCTCCACTTT. Its coded protein is CASSASGRQNSPLHF.